This T cell receptor (beta chain) was sequenced in a study of cytomegalovirus exposure and HLA in healthy donors. Background on the study: Within an early data release were tens of millions of unique TCRs drawn from HLA-typed donors.

The CDR3 sequence is 15 residues long. Trimming pared 2 bases from V and 0 bases from J, leaving 8 bases between. In germline, CDR1 is MDHEN, CDR2 SYDVKM. Use of 60 Vbeta and 13 Jbeta primers characterized the PCR. Assay: immunoSEQ multiplex PCR; the TCRdb copy retains only in-frame clones and omits some. In the table there are 150,000 or so clones, more than 65% of which are singletons. This clone was seen a single time. The TCR comes from a male donor in good health and CMV-seropositive. Source material: PBMCs. The rearrangement uses TRBV28 and TRBJ2-1; D uncertain. CDR3 residues: CASSLILSSYNEQFF. The DNA of the CDR3 is TGTGCCAGCAGTTTAATCTTGAGCTCCTACAATGAGCAGTTCTTC.